The 18 T cell receptor beta chains below come from one sample, sequenced in a study of identical twins. A single record per CDR3 protein comes from TCRdb applying MiXCR to the 5' RACE reads. In the table there are 430,000 or so distinct CDR3 sequences, 24% of which are singletons. The same specimen was also included in a second study, on T cells expressing NK-cell markers.

Sequenced input: CD4+ T cells sorted from blood. Source of these receptors: a woman aged 18-29 years in good health.

V gene TRBV29-1 combines with J gene TRBJ2-5, with 8 positions matching TRBD2. The CDR3 has 12 residues. In germline, CDR1 is SQVTM, CDR2 ANQGSEA. Trimming took 8 bases from V and 4 from J; bases not matched to a gene: 6. The CDR3 DNA reads as TGCAGCCCCCGGCTAGCGGGAGAGACCCAGTACTTC. Its protein is CSPRLAGETQYF.

This clonotype appeared a few times. The V and J genes are TRBV5-1 and TRBJ2-7, with 8 positions matching TRBD2. The length of the CDR3 is 14 residues. Germline lookup yields CDR1 SGHRS and CDR2 YFSETQ. Trimming took 4 bases from V and 3 from J; bases not matched to a gene: 6. Written as DNA, the CDR3 is TGCGCCAGCAGCACGGGGGGGGCAATCTACGAGCAGTACTTC. Residues: CASSTGGAIYEQYF.

This clonotype was counted a few times. The rearrangement joins TRBV14 to TRBJ2-1; the D is unclear. The CDR3 is 14 amino acids. V was cut by 0 bases and J by 1 base, with 4 bases left in between. Germline V CDR1 and CDR2: SGHDN, FVKESK. CDR3 DNA: TGTGCCAGCAGCCAAGATACATCCTACAATGAGCAGTTCTTC. Translated, it gives CASSQDTSYNEQFF.

This clonotype was recorded a few times. The gene calls are TRBV6-5 and TRBJ1-4; D remains ambiguous. The germline CDR1 and CDR2 sequences are MNHEY and SVGAGI. This CDR3 spans 14 amino acids. The V end was cut by 1 base, the J end by 7 bases, with 10 bases between. Here the CDR3 reads CASSYFPGSEKLFF. The CDR3 DNA sequence: TGTGCCAGCAGTTACTTCCCGGGGAGTGAAAAACTGTTTTTT.

The CDR3 reads CATSDSHKGRDQPQHF. CDR3 bases: TGTGCCACCAGTGATTCGCATAAGGGTAGGGATCAGCCCCAGCATTTT. V is TRBV24-1 and J is TRBJ1-5; D is ambiguous. CDR1 is KGHDR, CDR2 SFDVKD, per germline. The CDR3 has 16 amino acids. The ends were cut back, 2 bases at V and 5 bases at J, with 15 bases in the middle.

The rearrangement joins TRBV12-5 to TRBJ2-1; 8 nucleotides line up with TRBD1. Germline CDR1 reads LGHNT; CDR2 reads FRNRAP. Trimming took 7 bases from V and 5 from J; bases not matched to a gene: 10. The CDR3 has 15 amino acids. CDR3: CASAQGTGANNEQFF. CDR3 sequence (DNA): TGTGCTAGTGCCCAAGGGACAGGCGCAAACAATGAGCAGTTCTTC.

The gene calls are TRBV12-3 or TRBV12-4 and TRBJ1-1, with 9 bases lining up with TRBD1. V lost 8 bases to trimming and J lost 10 bases; unmatched junction nucleotides: 8. The CDR3 extends over 12 amino acids. The CDR3 sequence: CASGTGGRRAFF. CDR3 in DNA: TGTGCCAGCGGAACAGGGGGCAGGCGAGCTTTCTTT.

The table lists this clonotype with a few counts. The rearrangement uses TRBV15 and TRBJ2-7, with D possibly called TRBD1 or TRBD2 (5 bases each). From germline, CDR1 is LNHNV and CDR2 YYDKDF (reference sequence). V was pared by 3 bases and J by 6 bases, with 15 bases between. The CDR3 spans 14 residues. The chain's CDR3 is CATSRTGTGIEQYF. For the CDR3, the DNA is TGTGCCACCAGCAGGACCGGGACGGGGATCGAGCAGTACTTC.

This clonotype was picked up a small number of times. The rearrangement links TRBV5-1 to TRBJ2-7; D remains unclear. Between the trimmed V and J ends, which lost 1 base and 6 bases, there was a span of 14 bases. Per germline, CDR1 SGHRS and CDR2 YFSETQ. The CDR3 is 14 amino acids. Here the CDR3 reads CASSLRVAAGEQYF. In DNA, the CDR3 is TGCGCCAGCAGCTTGAGAGTGGCGGCTGGCGAGCAGTACTTC.

The table lists this clonotype with a few counts. V usage is TRBV7-9 and J usage is TRBJ1-6; D is unclear. CDR1 SEHNR and CDR2 FQNEAQ come from the germline V gene (reference sequence). CDR3 length equals 12 residues. V gave up 5 bases and J gave up 11 bases, with 10 bases separating them. The CDR3: CASSNPWPPLHF. The CDR3 DNA reads TGTGCCAGCAGCAACCCGTGGCCACCCCTCCACTTT.

This clonotype turned up a few times. The chain couples TRBV9 to TRBJ2-7; TRBD1 is a possible D gene (6 bases). Germline CDR1 is SGDLS and CDR2 is YYNGEE. V lost 3 bases and J lost 4, with 20 bases in between. This CDR3 has 16 amino acids. The CDR3 bases are TGTGCCAGCAGCGCCTCTGCGGACAGAACGTTATACGAGCAGTACTTC. Its protein is CASSASADRTLYEQYF.

The V and J genes are TRBV7-9 and TRBJ2-7; TRBD2 matches 10 bases. Germline CDR1 reads SEHNR; CDR2 reads FQNEAQ (reference sequence). The CDR3 spans 14 residues. The V segment lost 5 bases and the J segment 11 bases; nucleotides outside the gene matches: 12. The CDR3 coding sequence is TGTGCCAGCAGCCCCGTGGTAGCGGGAGGATATGAGTACTTC. As protein: CASSPVVAGGYEYF.

This clonotype was seen a handful of times. CDR3 DNA sequence: TGCAGTGCCCTGGGTTCGATCGGTAAAGATACGCAGTATTTT. It yields the protein CSALGSIGKDTQYF. This rearrangement joins TRBV20-1 to TRBJ2-3; D unresolved. Germline V gives CDR1 DFQATT, CDR2 SNEGSKA (reference sequence). The V and J ends lost 6 bases and 5 bases respectively, with 18 bases between them. The CDR3 runs to 14 residues.

The chain is built from TRBV7-9 and TRBJ2-7; D unresolved. Germline CDR1 and CDR2: SEHNR and FQNEAQ (reference sequence). The CDR3 is 12 amino acids. The germline V and J ends were trimmed by 4 bases and 4 bases, with 8 bases remaining between them. Here the CDR3 reads CASSSHGYEQYF. The CDR3 coding sequence is TGTGCCAGCAGCTCCCACGGGTACGAGCAGTACTTC.

The genes are TRBV12-3 or TRBV12-4 and TRBJ2-7; 9 bases match TRBD1. The CDR3 has 14 amino acids. Trimming removed 9 bases from V and 5 bases from J; junction bases left unmatched: 11. The CDR3 coding sequence is TGTGCCAGTTTAATGACAGGGGGTATCCACGAGCAGTACTTC. Amino acids: CASLMTGGIHEQYF.

This clonotype appeared a few times. J is TRBJ2-7 and V is TRBV4-2; 7 bases map to TRBD2. The ends lost 5 bases at V and 0 bases at J; junction bases unmatched: 4. Germline values: CDR1 LGHNA, CDR2 YNFKEQ. CDR3 length: 14 amino acids. CDR3 sequence reads: CASSVGRISYEQYF. CDR3 in DNA: TGTGCCAGCAGCGTCGGGAGGATCTCCTACGAGCAGTACTTC.

This clonotype was seen a few times. The V call is TRBV11-3, the J call TRBJ1-2; TRBD1 agrees at 7 bases. V trimming: 5 bases; J trimming: 0 bases; junction bases outside the gene matches: 9. This CDR3 has 16 amino acids. Per germline, CDR1 SGHNT and CDR2 YENEEA. CDR3 DNA sequence: TGTGCCAGCAGCCCCGGGACAGTGGGAGCTAACTATGGCTACACCTTC. Protein product: CASSPGTVGANYGYTF.

The CDR3 reads CASSEYRSQENIQYF. In DNA, the CDR3 is TGTGCCAGCAGTGAGTACAGGTCCCAGGAAAACATTCAGTACTTC. The chain is built from TRBV27 and TRBJ2-4; possibly TRBD1 for D (5 bases). V lost 5 bases to trimming and J lost 5 bases, with 16 bases between them. The germline V gene has CDR1 MNHEY and CDR2 SMNVEV (reference sequence). The CDR3 loop spans 15 amino acids.